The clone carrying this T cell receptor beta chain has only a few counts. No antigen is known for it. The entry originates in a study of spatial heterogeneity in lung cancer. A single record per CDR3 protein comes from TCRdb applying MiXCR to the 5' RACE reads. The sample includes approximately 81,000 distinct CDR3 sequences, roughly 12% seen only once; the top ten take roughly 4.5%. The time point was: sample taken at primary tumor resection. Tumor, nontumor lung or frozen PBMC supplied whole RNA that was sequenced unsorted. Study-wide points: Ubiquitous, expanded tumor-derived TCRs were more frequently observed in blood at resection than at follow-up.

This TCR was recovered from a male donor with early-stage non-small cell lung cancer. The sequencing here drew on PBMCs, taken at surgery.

CDR3 loop: CASSLDSGNTIYF. For the CDR3, the DNA is TGTGCCAGCAGCTTAGACAGTGGAAACACCATATATTTT. V and J are TRBV7-9 and TRBJ1-3; no firm D call. This CDR3 has 13 residues. With 1 base removed from V and 3 bases from J, the gap between germline ends came to 4 bases. The V gene's germline CDR1 is SEHNR and CDR2 FQNEAQ (reference sequence).